Given below is one TCR beta chain in context. As yet, its antigen is unknown. This table comes from immunoSEQ multiplex PCR, and its TCRdb copy is limited to in-frame clones, with some not included. Of about 490,000 clones detected, about 79% appear once; the ten largest clones hold roughly 13%. These data come from a study of shared clonotypes between healthy human individuals. Findings of the study overall: Clonotype sharing among donors was thought likely to change with sequencing depth.

The clonotype originates from a middle-aged woman in good health. Some clones in this sample may be carry-over from other donors' samples. The specimen was PBMCs.

This chain's CDR3 is CASSQLAVDTGELFF. Written as DNA, the CDR3 is TGTGCCAGCAGTCAACTAGCGGTTGACACCGGGGAGCTGTTTTTT. The chain links TRBV28 to TRBJ2-2, with 8 bases aligning to TRBD2. Unmatched junction bases numbered 5, after V lost 5 bases and J lost 3 bases. The CDR3 spans 15 residues. Germline V gives CDR1 MDHEN, CDR2 SYDVKM.